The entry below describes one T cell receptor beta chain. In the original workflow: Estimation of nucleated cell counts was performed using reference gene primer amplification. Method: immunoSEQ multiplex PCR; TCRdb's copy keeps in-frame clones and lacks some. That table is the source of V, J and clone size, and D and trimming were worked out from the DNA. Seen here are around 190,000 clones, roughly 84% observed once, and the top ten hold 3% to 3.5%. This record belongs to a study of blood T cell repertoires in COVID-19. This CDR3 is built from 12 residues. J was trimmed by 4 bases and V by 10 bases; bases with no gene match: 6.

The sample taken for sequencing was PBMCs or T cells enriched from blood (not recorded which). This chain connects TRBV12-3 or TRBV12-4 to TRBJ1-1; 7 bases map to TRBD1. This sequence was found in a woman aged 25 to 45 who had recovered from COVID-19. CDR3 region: CAIRGQVTEAFF. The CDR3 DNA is TGTGCCATAAGGGGGCAGGTCACTGAAGCTTTCTTT.